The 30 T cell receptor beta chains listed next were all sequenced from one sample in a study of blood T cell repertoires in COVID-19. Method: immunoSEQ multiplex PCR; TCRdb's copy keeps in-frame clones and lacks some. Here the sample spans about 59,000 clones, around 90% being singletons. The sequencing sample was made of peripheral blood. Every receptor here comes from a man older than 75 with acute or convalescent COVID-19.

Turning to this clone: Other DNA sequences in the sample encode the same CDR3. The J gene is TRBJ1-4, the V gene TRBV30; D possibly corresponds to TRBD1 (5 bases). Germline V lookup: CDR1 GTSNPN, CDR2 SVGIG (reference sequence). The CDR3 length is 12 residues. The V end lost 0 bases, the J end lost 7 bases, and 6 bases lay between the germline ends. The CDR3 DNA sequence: TGTGCCTGGAGTGTGCAGGGTGAAAAACTGTTTTTT. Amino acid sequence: CAWSVQGEKLFF.

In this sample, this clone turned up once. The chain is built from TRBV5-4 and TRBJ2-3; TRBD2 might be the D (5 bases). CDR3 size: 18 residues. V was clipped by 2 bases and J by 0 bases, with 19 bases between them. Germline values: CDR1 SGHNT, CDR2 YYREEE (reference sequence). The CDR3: CASSLGGGWGTSTDTQYF. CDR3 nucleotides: TGTGCCAGCAGCTTAGGAGGTGGGTGGGGAACTAGCACAGATACGCAGTATTTT.

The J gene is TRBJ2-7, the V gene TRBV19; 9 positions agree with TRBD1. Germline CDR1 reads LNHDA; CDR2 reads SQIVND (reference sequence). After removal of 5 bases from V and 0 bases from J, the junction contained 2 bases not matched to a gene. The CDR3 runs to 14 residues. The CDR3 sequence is CASSRQGGSYEQYF. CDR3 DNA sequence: TGTGCCAGTAGTCGACAGGGGGGCTCCTACGAGCAGTACTTC.

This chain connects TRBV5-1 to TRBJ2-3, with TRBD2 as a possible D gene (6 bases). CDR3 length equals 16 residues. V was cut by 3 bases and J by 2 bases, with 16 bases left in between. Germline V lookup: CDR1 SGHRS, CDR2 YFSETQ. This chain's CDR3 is CASSSGLLVFTDTQYF. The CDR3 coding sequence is TGCGCCAGCAGCTCGGGACTTCTTGTATTCACAGATACGCAGTATTTT.

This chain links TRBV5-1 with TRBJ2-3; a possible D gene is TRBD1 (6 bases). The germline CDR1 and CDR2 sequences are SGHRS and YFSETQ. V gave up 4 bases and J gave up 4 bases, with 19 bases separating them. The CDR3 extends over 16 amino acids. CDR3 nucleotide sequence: TGCGCCAGCAGCCCAGGGGTGCGGCAGGGTCCAGATACGCAGTATTTT. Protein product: CASSPGVRQGPDTQYF.

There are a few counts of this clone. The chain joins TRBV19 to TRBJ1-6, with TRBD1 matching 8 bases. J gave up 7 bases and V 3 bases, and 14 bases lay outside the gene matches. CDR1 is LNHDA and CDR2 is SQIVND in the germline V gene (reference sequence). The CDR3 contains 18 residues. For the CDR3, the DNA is TGTGCCAGTAGTATCGGTCCCCGGGCAGGGGGCGAAAATTCACCCCTCCACTTT. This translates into CASSIGPRAGGENSPLHF.

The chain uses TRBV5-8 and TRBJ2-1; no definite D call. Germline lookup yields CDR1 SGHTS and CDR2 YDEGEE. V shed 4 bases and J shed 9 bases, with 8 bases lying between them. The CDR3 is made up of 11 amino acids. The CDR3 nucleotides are TGTGCCAGCAGCCCTTTCGGTGAGCAGTTCTTC. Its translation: CASSPFGEQFF.

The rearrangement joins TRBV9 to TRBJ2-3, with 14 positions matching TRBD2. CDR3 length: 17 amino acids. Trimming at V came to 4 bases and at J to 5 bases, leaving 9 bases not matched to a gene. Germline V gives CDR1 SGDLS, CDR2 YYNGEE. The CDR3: CASSHSRLAGGQDTQYF. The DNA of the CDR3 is TGTGCCAGCAGCCATTCTCGACTAGCGGGGGGGCAAGATACGCAGTATTTT.

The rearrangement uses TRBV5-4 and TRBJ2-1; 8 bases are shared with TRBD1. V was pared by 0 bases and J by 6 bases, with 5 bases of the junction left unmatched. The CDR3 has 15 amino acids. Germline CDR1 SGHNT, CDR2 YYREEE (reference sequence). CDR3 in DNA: TGTGCCAGCAGCTTGGCGGGACAGGCTTCCAATGAGCAGTTCTTC. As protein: CASSLAGQASNEQFF.

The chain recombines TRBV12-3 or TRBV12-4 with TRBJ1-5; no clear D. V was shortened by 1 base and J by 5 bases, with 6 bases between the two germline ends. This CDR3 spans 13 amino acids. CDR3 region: CASSLGSDQPQHF. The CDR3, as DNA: TGTGCCAGCAGTTTAGGATCGGATCAGCCCCAGCATTTT.

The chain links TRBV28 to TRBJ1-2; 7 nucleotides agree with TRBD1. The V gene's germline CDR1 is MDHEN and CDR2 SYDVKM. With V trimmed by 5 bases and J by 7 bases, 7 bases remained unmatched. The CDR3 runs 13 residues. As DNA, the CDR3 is TGTGCCAGCAGTCCAGACAGGGCTGGTGGCTACACCTTC. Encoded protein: CASSPDRAGGYTF.

CDR3 coding DNA: TGTGCCAGCAGCCCTAGGGGGCTGAACACTGAAGCTTTCTTT. It translates to CASSPRGLNTEAFF. The chain joins TRBV7-2 to TRBJ1-1; 7 bases are shared with TRBD1. The CDR3 length is 14 residues. The junction had 3 bases not matched to a gene; V was cut back by 5 bases and J by 0 bases. Germline loops: CDR1 SGHTA, CDR2 FQGNSA.

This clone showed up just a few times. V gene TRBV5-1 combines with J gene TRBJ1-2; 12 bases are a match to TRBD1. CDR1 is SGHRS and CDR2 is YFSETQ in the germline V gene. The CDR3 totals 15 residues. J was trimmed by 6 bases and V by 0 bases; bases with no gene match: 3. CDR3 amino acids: CASSLAGTGGDGYTF. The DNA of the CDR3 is TGCGCCAGCAGCTTGGCCGGGACAGGGGGCGATGGCTACACCTTC. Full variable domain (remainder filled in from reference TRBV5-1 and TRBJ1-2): KAGVTQTPRYLIKTRGQQVTLSCSPISGHRSVSWYQQTPGQGLQFLFEYFSETQRNKGNFPGRFSGRQFSNSRSEMNVSTLELGDSALYLCASSLAGTGGDGYTFGSGTRLTVV.

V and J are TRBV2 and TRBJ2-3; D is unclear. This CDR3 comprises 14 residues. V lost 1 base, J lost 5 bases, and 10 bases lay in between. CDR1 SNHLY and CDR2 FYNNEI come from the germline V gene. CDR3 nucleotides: TGTGCCAGCAGTGAAGGGCAGGCGAGAGATACGCAGTATTTT. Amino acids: CASSEGQARDTQYF.

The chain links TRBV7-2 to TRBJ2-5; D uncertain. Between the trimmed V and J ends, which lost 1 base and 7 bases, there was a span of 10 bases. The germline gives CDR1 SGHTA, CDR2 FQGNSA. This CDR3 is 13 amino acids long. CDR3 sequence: CASSLVPSPTQYF. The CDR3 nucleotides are TGTGCCAGCAGCTTAGTCCCCTCTCCGACCCAGTACTTC.

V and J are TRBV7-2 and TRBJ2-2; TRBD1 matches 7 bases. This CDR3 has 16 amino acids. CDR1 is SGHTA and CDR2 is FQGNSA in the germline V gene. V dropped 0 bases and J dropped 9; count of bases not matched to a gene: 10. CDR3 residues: CASSLAPRTGDRELFF. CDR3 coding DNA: TGTGCCAGCAGCTTAGCGCCTAGGACAGGAGACCGGGAGCTGTTTTTT.

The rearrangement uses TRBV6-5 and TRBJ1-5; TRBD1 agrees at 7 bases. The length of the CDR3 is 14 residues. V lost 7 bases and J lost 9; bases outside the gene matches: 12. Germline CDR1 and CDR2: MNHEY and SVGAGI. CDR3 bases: TGTGCCAGCAACAGACAGGGTCGTGAGAGGCCCCAGCATTTT. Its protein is CASNRQGRERPQHF.

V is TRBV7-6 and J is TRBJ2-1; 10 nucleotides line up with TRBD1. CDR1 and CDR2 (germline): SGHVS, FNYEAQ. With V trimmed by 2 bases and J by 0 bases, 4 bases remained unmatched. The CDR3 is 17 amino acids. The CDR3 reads CASSLWGQGSSYNEQFF. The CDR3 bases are TGTGCCAGCAGCTTATGGGGACAGGGGAGCTCCTACAATGAGCAGTTCTTC.

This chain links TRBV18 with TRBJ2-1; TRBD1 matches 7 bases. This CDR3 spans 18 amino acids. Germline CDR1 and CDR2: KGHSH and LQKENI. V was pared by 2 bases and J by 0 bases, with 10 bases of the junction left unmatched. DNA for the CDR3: TGTGCCAGCTCACCAATGGTGACAGGGCCGGGCTCCTACAATGAGCAGTTCTTC. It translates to CASSPMVTGPGSYNEQFF.

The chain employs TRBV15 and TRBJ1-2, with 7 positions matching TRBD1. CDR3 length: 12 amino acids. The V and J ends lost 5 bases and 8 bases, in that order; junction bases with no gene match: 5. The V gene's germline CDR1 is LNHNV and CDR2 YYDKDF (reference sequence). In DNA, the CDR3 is TGTGCCACCAGCGTAAACAGGGGCGGCTACACCTTC. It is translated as CATSVNRGGYTF.

In DNA, the CDR3 is TGTGCCAGCAGCCACCCCGCGGGGGGATATGAAAAACTGTTTTTT. Its protein is CASSHPAGGYEKLFF. The genes are TRBV3-1 (or the pseudogene TRBV3-2) and TRBJ1-4, with D perhaps matching TRBD1 (5 bases). Germline V gene lookup returns CDR1 LGHDT and CDR2 YNNKEL (reference sequence). V lost 3 bases and J lost 6, with 14 bases in between. This CDR3 contains 15 residues.

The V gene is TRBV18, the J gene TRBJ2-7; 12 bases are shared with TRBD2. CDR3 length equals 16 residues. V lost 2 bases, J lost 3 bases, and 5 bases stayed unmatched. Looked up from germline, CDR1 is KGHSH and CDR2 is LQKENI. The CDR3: CASSPRTSGVYYEQYF. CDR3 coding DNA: TGTGCCAGCTCACCAAGGACTAGCGGGGTCTACTACGAGCAGTACTTC.

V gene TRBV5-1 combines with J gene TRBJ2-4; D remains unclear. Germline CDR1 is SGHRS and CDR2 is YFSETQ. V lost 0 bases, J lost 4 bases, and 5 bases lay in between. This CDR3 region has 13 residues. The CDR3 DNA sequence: TGCGCCAGCAGCTTGGTCGGGAAAAACATTCAGTACTTC. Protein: CASSLVGKNIQYF.

The CDR3 loop is CASSPGAGLDQPQHF. In nucleotides, the CDR3 is TGTGCCAGCTCACCAGGGGCCGGTCTCGATCAGCCCCAGCATTTT. This chain joins TRBV18 and TRBJ1-5; the D gene is possibly TRBD1 (5 bases). The V and J ends lost 2 bases and 5 bases respectively, with 13 bases between them. This CDR3 has 15 residues. Germline V CDR1 and CDR2: KGHSH, LQKENI.

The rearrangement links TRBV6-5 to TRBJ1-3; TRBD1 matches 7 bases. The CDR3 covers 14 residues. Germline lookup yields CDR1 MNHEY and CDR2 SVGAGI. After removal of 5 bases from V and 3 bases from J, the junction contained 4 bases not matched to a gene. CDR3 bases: TGTGCCAGCAGTCTCACAGGGGTTGGAAACACCATATATTTT. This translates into CASSLTGVGNTIYF.

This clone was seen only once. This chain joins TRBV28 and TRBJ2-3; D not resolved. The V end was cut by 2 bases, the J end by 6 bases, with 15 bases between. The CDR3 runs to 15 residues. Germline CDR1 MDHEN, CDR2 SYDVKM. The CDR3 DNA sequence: TGTGCCAGCAGTTTAAACGGTAGACGCGGCGATACGCAGTATTTT. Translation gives CASSLNGRRGDTQYF. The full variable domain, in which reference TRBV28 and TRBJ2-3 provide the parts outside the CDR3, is DVKVTQSSRYLVKRTGEKVFLECVQDMDHENMFWYRQDPGLGLRLIYFSYDVKMKEKGDIPEGYSVSREKKERFSLILESASTNQTSMYLCASSLNGRRGDTQYFGPGTRLTVL.

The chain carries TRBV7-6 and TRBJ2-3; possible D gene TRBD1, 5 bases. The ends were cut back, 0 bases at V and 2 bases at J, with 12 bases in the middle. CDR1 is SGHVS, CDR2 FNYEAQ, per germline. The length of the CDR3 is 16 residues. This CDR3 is CASSLAGVGNTDTQYF. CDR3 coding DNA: TGTGCCAGCAGCTTAGCAGGGGTTGGGAACACAGATACGCAGTATTTT.

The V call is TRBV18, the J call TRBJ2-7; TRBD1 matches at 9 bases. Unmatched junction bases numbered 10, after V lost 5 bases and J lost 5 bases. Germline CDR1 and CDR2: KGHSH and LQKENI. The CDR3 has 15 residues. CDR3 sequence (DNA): TGTGCCAGCTCAGAAATGACAGGGGGTTTCGACGAGCAGTACTTC. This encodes CASSEMTGGFDEQYF.

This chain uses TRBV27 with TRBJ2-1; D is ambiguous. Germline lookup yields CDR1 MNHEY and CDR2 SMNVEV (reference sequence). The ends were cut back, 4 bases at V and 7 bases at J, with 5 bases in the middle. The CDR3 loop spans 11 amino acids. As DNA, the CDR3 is TGTGCCAGCAGTTCTCGGAATGAGCAGTTCTTC. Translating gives CASSSRNEQFF.

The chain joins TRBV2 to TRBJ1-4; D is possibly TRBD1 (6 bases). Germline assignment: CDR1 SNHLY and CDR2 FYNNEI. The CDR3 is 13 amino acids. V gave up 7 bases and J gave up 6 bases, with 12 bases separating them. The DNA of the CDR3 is TGTGCCAGCACGGGCGGGGGCTATGAAAAACTGTTTTTT. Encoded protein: CASTGGGYEKLFF.